The entry below gives a single T cell receptor beta chain sequence along with its context. The specificity of this receptor is unknown. No base quality values were provided; no much bigger clone lies one nucleotide off. Patients with autoimmune disease history or receiving systemic immunosuppression were excluded from the trial. Peripheral blood for TCR sequencing was drawn from every dose cohort at baseline, at cycle 4 day 1 and at cycle 7 day 1. The samples were taken from a phase I, first-in-human, multicenter, open-label dose-escalation trial of ivuxolimab. The trial enrolled adults with locally advanced or metastatic head and neck squamous cell, hepatocellular, melanoma or renal cell carcinoma. Before TCR sequencing, CD4+ T cells and CD8+ T cells from peripheral blood were sorted into separate populations. The V end loses 0 bases and the J end loses 5 bases, and a stretch of 16 bases separates them. The CDR3 goes from the cysteine to the phenylalanine over 16 residues. Solely the CDR3 DNA is kept, with 48 bases framed from the first base. The germline V gene specifies MGHRA as CDR1 and YSYEKL as CDR2.

For sequencing of the TCRbeta CDR3 region, genomic DNA was extracted from the sorted cells. The immunoSEQ Assay was used for sequencing of TCRbeta CDR3 regions. The table was pulled from immuneACCESS by TCRdb, which kept in-frame rearrangements only. Such tables lose some clones; where checked, under half of the loss comes from unresolved V genes, and the rest has no known cause. The sample records 55,000 to 75,000 clones, about four fifths of which are singletons. The ten top clones hold approximately 5.2% of the sample. These data belong to a study of OX40 agonist ivuxolimab in advanced cancers. As for the study more broadly: The costimulatory receptor OX40 (CD134) was targeted by ivuxolimab, a fully human IgG2 agonistic monoclonal antibody. Of the approximately 54 patients in dose escalation, 19 had hepatocellular carcinoma, about 15 had melanoma, 9 had renal cell carcinoma and 9 had head and neck cancer. The dose-escalation cohort was about 83% male with a mean age of 60 years, ranging from roughly 23 to 80. Peripheral TCRbeta sequencing aimed to test whether ivuxolimab altered TCR sequence diversity and caused clonal T-cell expansion. Patients were allowed to have had prior anti-PD-1, anti-PD-L1 or anti-CTLA-4 therapy, and approximately 40% of the dose-escalation patients had previously received checkpoint inhibitors. Partial responses occurred in three dose-escalation patients: two with cutaneous melanoma and one with hepatocellular carcinoma. Intravenous ivuxolimab was administered to patients every 2 weeks at six dose levels: 0.01, 0.1, 0.3, 1.5, 3 and 10 mg/kg. The paper describes the monotherapy dose-escalation part (N of about 52 patients) of the phase I trial of ivuxolimab.

On the study overall, not on this receptor specifically: At doses of 0.1 to 3.0 mg/kg, clonal expansion of both CD4+ and CD8+ T cells in blood was seen between baseline and week 6. After ivuxolimab, more expanded clones were found on average in CD8+ T cells than in CD4+ T cells. Low levels of normalized T-cell clonal expansion were also shown by some nonresponding patients. In partial responders in the 0.1-3.0 mg/kg groups, normalized peripheral clonal expansion was found to be among the lowest, especially among CD8+ T cells. The antigen specificity of the peripheral T cells that underwent clonal expansion was not determined.

This sequence originates from an adult with an advanced solid tumor such as melanoma, head and neck, liver or kidney cancer. Sequences were derived from CD4+ or CD8+ T cells sorted from blood, sampled in a trial of the OX40 agonist ivuxolimab. This receptor chain uses TRBV4-1 and TRBJ1-2; tentative D gene TRBD1, with 5 bases matching. DNA sequence: TGCGCCAGCAGCCAAGATCTCGATCAGGGAAGGTATGGCTACACCTTC. This yields the protein CASSQDLDQGRYGYTF.